These 13 T cell receptor beta chains were sequenced from one sample in a study of blood T cell repertoires in COVID-19. Produced via immunoSEQ multiplex PCR; TCRdb's table is partial and in-frame only. The data show just over 300,000 clones, 89% seen once. Sequenced: PBMCs or T cells enriched from blood (not recorded which). Receptors were obtained from a woman in her thirties or forties who had recovered from COVID-19.

The chain couples TRBV28 to TRBJ1-5; D gene uncertain. The CDR3 totals 15 residues. V lost 2 bases to trimming and J lost 4 bases, with 12 bases between them. CDR1 and CDR2 (germline): MDHEN, SYDVKM. The CDR3 loop reads CASSLVQRGNQPQHF. The CDR3 DNA is TGTGCCAGCAGTTTAGTACAGAGAGGGAATCAGCCCCAGCATTTT.

The rearrangement joins TRBV5-4 to TRBJ2-1; 7 bases line up with TRBD2. The V gene end was trimmed by 3 bases and the J gene end by 3 bases; junction bases not matched to a gene: 6. The CDR3 consists of 15 residues. Germline V lookup: CDR1 SGHNT, CDR2 YYREEE (reference sequence). This CDR3 reads CASSWSSGGYNEQFF. The CDR3 DNA sequence: TGTGCCAGCAGCTGGTCTAGCGGAGGCTACAATGAGCAGTTCTTC. Based on the CDR3 plus reference TRBV5-4 and TRBJ2-1, the full variable domain is ETGVTQSPTHLIKTRGQQVTLRCSSQSGHNTVSWYQQALGQGPQFIFQYYREEENGRGNFPPRFSGLQFPNYSSELNVNALELDDSALYLCASSWSSGGYNEQFFGPGTRLTVL.

The chain has TRBV3-1 (or the pseudogene TRBV3-2) and TRBJ2-3, with TRBD2 identical over 9 bases. The germline CDR1 and CDR2 sequences are LGHDT and YNNKEL (reference sequence). V was clipped by 3 bases and J by 6 bases; unmatched bases: 4. The CDR3 consists of 14 residues. CDR3 region: CASSHGGREDTQYF. The CDR3 DNA sequence: TGTGCCAGCAGCCACGGCGGGAGGGAGGATACGCAGTATTTT.

This clone was recorded once. The chain carries TRBV19 and TRBJ1-1; tentatively, D is TRBD1 (5 bases). CDR1 is LNHDA and CDR2 is SQIVND in the germline V gene (reference sequence). The CDR3 covers 16 residues. V lost 4 bases and J lost 3, with 18 bases in between. This chain's CDR3 is CASSREAGYFDTEAFF. As DNA, the CDR3 is TGTGCCAGTAGTAGAGAGGCAGGGTATTTCGACACTGAAGCTTTCTTT.

V is TRBV27 and J is TRBJ1-1, with a weak D call TRBD1 (6 bases). V gave up 3 bases and J gave up 0 bases, with 14 bases separating them. Per the germline V gene, CDR1 is MNHEY and CDR2 is SMNVEV (reference sequence). The CDR3 totals 16 residues. CDR3 in amino acids: CASSFSTGTLNTEAFF. CDR3 nucleotide sequence: TGTGCCAGCAGTTTCTCTACCGGGACATTGAACACTGAAGCTTTCTTT.

This clone was detected once. This chain uses TRBV5-4 with TRBJ2-7; D perhaps matches TRBD2 (5 bases). The CDR3 runs to 17 residues. Germline CDR1 is SGHNT and CDR2 is YYREEE (reference sequence). The germline V and J ends were trimmed by 2 bases and 0 bases, with 18 bases remaining between them. CDR3 nucleotides: TGTGCCAGCAGCTTAAAGAGGGAACTCAAGAGCTCCTACGAGCAGTACTTC. It specifies CASSLKRELKSSYEQYF.

This chain joins TRBV19 and TRBJ1-6, with 10 bases that match TRBD1. CDR1 and CDR2 (germline): LNHDA, SQIVND (reference sequence). Losses at the gene ends were 9 bases for V and 7 bases for J; bases not matched to a gene: 6. The CDR3 sequence is 14 residues long. The DNA of the CDR3 is TGTGCCAGCCAACCGGGACAGGGGAATTCACCCCTCCACTTT. Translating it yields CASQPGQGNSPLHF.

The CDR3 spells CASSPTVDRFPYSNQPQHF. The CDR3 nucleotides are TGTGCCAGCAGCCCTACTGTAGACAGATTCCCCTATAGCAATCAGCCCCAGCATTTT. The gene calls are TRBV7-8 and TRBJ1-5, with D tentatively TRBD1 (5 bases). Germline V gives CDR1 SGHVS, CDR2 FQNEAQ. The CDR3 is 19 residues long. V dropped 5 bases and J dropped 0 bases, with 23 bases sitting between them.

The rearrangement links TRBV10-1 to TRBJ2-1; weak D call: TRBD1 (6 bases). The CDR3 is 14 residues long. V gave up 4 bases and J gave up 4 bases, with 11 bases separating them. Germline loops: CDR1 WNHNN, CDR2 SYGVQD (reference sequence). CDR3 protein: CASSGGGQYNEQFF. The CDR3 DNA follows: TGCGCCAGCAGTGGAGGGGGACAATACAATGAGCAGTTCTTC.

J is TRBJ2-7 and V is TRBV11-3; 7 bases line up with TRBD2. V shed 2 bases and J 5 bases; nucleotides not matched to a gene: 6. The CDR3 runs to 14 residues. Looked up from germline, CDR1 is SGHNT and CDR2 is YENEEA. In DNA, the CDR3 is TGTGCCAGCAGCTTAACGCGGGAGTTCCACGAGCAGTACTTC. It codes for CASSLTREFHEQYF.

The genes are TRBV6-5 and TRBJ2-4; a weak D match, TRBD2 (7 bases). The germline V and J ends were trimmed by 8 bases and 3 bases, with 17 bases remaining between them. CDR1 is MNHEY and CDR2 is SVGAGI in the germline V gene. The CDR3 is 15 amino acids. This chain's CDR3 is CASGEGGKGKNIQYF. CDR3 nucleotides: TGTGCCAGCGGAGAGGGGGGGAAAGGCAAAAACATTCAGTACTTC.

CDR3 protein: CASTGWGTDTQYF. DNA of the CDR3: TGTGCCAGCACAGGGTGGGGCACAGATACGCAGTATTTT. The V and J genes are TRBV28 and TRBJ2-3; maybe TRBD1 (5 bases). The CDR3 sequence is 13 residues long. Germline V lookup: CDR1 MDHEN, CDR2 SYDVKM. Trimming shortened V by 7 bases and J by 1 base, and 9 bases separated the two germline ends.

The V and J genes are TRBV5-4 and TRBJ1-1; tentative D call: TRBD1 (5 bases). Trimming took 4 bases from V and 3 from J, leaving 13 bases between them. The CDR3 has 14 residues. Germline lookup yields CDR1 SGHNT and CDR2 YYREEE (reference sequence). Here the CDR3 reads CASSPGWGDTEAFF. Written as DNA, the CDR3 is TGTGCCAGCAGCCCCGGATGGGGGGACACTGAAGCTTTCTTT.